The clone carrying this T cell receptor (beta chain) occurred a few times. Its specificity is not known. The CDR3 is made up of 14 amino acids. Germline V gene sequence: CDR1 LGHDT, CDR2 YNNKEL (reference sequence). Losses at the gene ends were 4 bases for V and 8 bases for J; bases not matched to a gene: 5. TCRdb analysed the RT-PCR reads with MiXCR anew, one entry per CDR3 protein. The table has about 500,000 distinct CDR3 sequences, more than 15% seen once; the top ten hold less than 4%. This sample stems from a study of response to subunit inactivated influenza vaccine. Study results and limitations: Each seasonal influenza vaccination, the authors suggested, recruits few new T cells.

The sequenced sample was CD4+ T cells sorted from PBMCs, obtained less than 30 months after vaccination. The rearrangement links TRBV3-1 to TRBJ1-6, with 7 bases aligning to TRBD1. The receptor was isolated from a man between 50 and 75 years old who received an inactivated influenza vaccine. In DNA, the CDR3 is TGTGCCAGCAGCCCAGGACAGGAGGATTCACCCCTCCACTTT. Translated: CASSPGQEDSPLHF.